The entry that follows covers one T cell receptor beta chain sequence. The sample originates from a study of blood T cell repertoires in COVID-19. Method: immunoSEQ multiplex PCR; TCRdb's copy keeps in-frame clones and lacks some. The data contain about 170,000 clones, approximately 85% of them singletons. Sequenced material: peripheral blood. This receptor was obtained from a woman of 80 years or more with COVID-19, enrolled during active disease.

As DNA, the CDR3 is TGCGCCAGCAGCTCCCAGGGGACAGGGATCAATGAGCAGTTCTTC. It translates to CASSSQGTGINEQFF. This chain links TRBV5-1 with TRBJ2-1; 9 positions match TRBD1. Trimming cost V 3 bases and J 6 bases; bases outside gene matches: 7. The germline V gene has CDR1 SGHRS and CDR2 YFSETQ. CDR3 length equals 15 residues. Supplemented by reference TRBV5-1 and TRBJ2-1, the full variable domain reads KAGVTQTPRYLIKTRGQQVTLSCSPISGHRSVSWYQQTPGQGLQFLFEYFSETQRNKGNFPGRFSGRQFSNSRSEMNVSTLELGDSALYLCASSSQGTGINEQFFGPGTRLTVL.